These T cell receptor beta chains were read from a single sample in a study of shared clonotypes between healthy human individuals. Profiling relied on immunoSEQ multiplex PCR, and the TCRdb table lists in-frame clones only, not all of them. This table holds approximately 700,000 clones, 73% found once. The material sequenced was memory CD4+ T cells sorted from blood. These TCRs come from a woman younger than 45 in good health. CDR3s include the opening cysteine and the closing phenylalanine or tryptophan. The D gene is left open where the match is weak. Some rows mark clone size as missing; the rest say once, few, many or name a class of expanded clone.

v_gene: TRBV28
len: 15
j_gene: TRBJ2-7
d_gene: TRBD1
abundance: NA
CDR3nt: TGTGCCAGCAGTTTCAGGAGGACAGGGTCTACCGAGCAGTACTTC
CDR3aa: CASSFRRTGSTEQYF

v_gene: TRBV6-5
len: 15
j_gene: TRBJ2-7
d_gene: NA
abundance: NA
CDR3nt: TGTGCCAGCAGTTACTCCGGGGCAGACGGCTACGAGCAGTACTTC
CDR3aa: CASSYSGADGYEQYF

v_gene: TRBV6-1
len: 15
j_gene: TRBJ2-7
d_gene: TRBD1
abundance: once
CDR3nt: TGTGCCAGCAGTGATGGACAGGGGGCGAACTACGAGCAGTACTTC
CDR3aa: CASSDGQGANYEQYF

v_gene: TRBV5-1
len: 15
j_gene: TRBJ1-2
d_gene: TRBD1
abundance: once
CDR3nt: TGCGCCAGCAGCTTCGGGACAGGGTCGGGCTATGGCTACACCTTC
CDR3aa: CASSFGTGSGYGYTF

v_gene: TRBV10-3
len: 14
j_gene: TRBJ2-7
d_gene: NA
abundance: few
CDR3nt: TGTGCCATCAGCACAGGGTCACCCCCCGGAGAGCAGTACTTC
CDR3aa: CAISTGSPPGEQYF

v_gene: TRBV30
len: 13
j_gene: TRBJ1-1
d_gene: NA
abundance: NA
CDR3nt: TGTGCCTGGATGGGACATTCTTACACTGAAGCTTTCTTT
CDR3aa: CAWMGHSYTEAFF

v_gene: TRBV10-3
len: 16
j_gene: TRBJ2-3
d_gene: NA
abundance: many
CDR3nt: TGTGCCATCAGTGTGGGGCGGAGCGAAAGGACAGATACGCAGTATTTT
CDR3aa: CAISVGRSERTDTQYF

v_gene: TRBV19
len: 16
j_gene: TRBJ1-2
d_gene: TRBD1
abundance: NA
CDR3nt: TGTGCCAGTACCATAGGAGGGACAGGGGCTAACTATGGCTACACCTTC
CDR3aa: CASTIGGTGANYGYTF

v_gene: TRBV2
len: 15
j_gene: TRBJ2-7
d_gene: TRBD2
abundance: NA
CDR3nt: TGTGCCAGCACCTCGTTAGCGGGAGTTTTTTACGAGCAGTACTTC
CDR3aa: CASTSLAGVFYEQYF

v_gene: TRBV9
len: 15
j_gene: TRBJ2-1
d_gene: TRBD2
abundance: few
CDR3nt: TGTGCCAGCAGCGTATCACTAGCGGGAGAGTATGAGCAGTTCTTC
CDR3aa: CASSVSLAGEYEQFF

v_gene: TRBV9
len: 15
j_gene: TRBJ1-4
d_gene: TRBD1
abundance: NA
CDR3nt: TGTGCCAGCAGCAAAGGGACAGGGGAGAATGAAAAACTGTTTTTT
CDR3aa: CASSKGTGENEKLFF

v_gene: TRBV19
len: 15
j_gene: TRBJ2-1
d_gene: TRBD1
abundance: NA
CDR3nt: TGTGCCAGTAGTACCCTTAGACAGGGATTTTCTGAGCAGTTCTTC
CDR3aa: CASSTLRQGFSEQFF

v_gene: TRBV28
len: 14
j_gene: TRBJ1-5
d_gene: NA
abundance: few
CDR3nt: TGTGCCAGCAGGGGAGGGGGGCGCAATCAGCCCCAGCATTTT
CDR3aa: CASRGGGRNQPQHF

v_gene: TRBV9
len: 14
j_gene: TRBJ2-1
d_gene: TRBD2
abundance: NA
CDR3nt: TGTGCCAGCAGCCCAACTAGCGAAGGCAATGAGCAGTTCTTC
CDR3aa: CASSPTSEGNEQFF

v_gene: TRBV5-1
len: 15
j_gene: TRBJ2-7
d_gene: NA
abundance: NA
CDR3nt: TGCGCCAGCAGCTTGGGAATGGGAAGCCGCTACGAGCAGTACTTC
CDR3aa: CASSLGMGSRYEQYF

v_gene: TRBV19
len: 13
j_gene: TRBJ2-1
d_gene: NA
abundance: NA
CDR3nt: TGTGCCACCAGACTAGACTCCTACAATGAGCAGTTCTTC
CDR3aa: CATRLDSYNEQFF

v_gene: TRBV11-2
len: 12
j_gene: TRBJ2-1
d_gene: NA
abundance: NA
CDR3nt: TGTGCCAGCAGCCAGGAGTACAATGAGCAGTTCTTC
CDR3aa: CASSQEYNEQFF

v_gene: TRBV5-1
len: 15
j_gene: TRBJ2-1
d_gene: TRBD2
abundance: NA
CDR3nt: TGCGCCAGCAGCGTATCTAGCGGGACTTACAATGAGCAGTTCTTC
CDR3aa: CASSVSSGTYNEQFF

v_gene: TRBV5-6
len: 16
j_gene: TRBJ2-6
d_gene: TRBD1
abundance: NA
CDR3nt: TGTGCCAGCAGCTACAGGGGTTTGAGTGGGGCCAACGTCCTGACTTTC
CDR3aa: CASSYRGLSGANVLTF

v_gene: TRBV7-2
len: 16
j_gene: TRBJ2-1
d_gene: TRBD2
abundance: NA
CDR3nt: TGTGCCAGCACCCCACTCGCGGCGGGAGATTACAATGAGCAGTTCTTC
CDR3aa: CASTPLAAGDYNEQFF

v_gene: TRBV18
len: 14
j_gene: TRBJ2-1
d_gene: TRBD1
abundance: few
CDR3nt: TGTGCCAGCTCACCGGGACAGGGGGTCGTTGAGCAGTTCTTC
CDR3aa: CASSPGQGVVEQFF

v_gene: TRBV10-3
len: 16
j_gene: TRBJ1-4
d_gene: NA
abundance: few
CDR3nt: TGTGCCATCAGTGTAGACTACCGGGACACAGGAGGAAAACTGTTTTTT
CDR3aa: CAISVDYRDTGGKLFF

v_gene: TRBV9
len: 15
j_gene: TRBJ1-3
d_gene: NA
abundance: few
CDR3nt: TGTGCCAGCAGCGTAGAAGGGGGGACTGGAAACACCATATATTTT
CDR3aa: CASSVEGGTGNTIYF

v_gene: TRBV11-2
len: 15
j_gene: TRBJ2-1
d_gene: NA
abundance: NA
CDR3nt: TGTGCCAGCAGCTTAGCCGGACAGGCGGGGCATGAGCAGTTCTTC
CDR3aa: CASSLAGQAGHEQFF

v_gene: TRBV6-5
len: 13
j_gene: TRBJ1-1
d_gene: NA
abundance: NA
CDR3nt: TGTGCCAGCAGAGGATCTGTGGGGACTGAAGCTTTCTTT
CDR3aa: CASRGSVGTEAFF

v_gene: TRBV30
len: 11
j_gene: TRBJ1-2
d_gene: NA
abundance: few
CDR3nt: TGTGCCTGGCAGACAGGTTATGGCTACACCTTC
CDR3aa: CAWQTGYGYTF

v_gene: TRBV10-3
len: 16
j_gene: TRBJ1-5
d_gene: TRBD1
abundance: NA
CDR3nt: TGTGCCATCAGTGAGAGGGGACAGGGGAGCAATCAGCCCCAGCATTTT
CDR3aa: CAISERGQGSNQPQHF

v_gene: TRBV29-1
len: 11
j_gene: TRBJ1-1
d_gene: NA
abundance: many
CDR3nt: TGCAGCGTTGAATGGAGGTCAGAAGCTTTCTTT
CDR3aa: CSVEWRSEAFF

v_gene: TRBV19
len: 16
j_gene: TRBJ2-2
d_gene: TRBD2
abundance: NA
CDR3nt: TGTGCCAGTAGGACTAGCGGGAGTGGCTACACCGGGGAGCTGTTTTTT
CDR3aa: CASRTSGSGYTGELFF

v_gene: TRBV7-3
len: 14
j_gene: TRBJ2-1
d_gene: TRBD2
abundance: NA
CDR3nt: TGTGCCAGCAGCTCGGGACTAGCGGAGAATGAGCAGTTCTTC
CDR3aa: CASSSGLAENEQFF

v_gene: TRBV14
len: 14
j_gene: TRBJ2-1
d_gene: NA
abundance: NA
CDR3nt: TGTGCCAGCAGCCCATGGGCTAGCATGAATGAGCAGTTCTTC
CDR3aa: CASSPWASMNEQFF

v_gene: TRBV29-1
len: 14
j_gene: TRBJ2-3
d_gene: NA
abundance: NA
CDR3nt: TGCAGCGTCCGCACGCAGCGGAGCACAGATACGCAGTATTTT
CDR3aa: CSVRTQRSTDTQYF

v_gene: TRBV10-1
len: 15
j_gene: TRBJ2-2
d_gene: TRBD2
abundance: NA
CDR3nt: TGCGCCAGCAGTGAGGGGGGAGGGCCAATCGGGGAGCTGTTTTTT
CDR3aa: CASSEGGGPIGELFF

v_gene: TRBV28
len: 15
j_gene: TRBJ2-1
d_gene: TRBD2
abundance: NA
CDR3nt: TGTGCCAGCAGTCTACTAGCGGGAGTAGACAATGAGCAGTTCTTC
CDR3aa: CASSLLAGVDNEQFF

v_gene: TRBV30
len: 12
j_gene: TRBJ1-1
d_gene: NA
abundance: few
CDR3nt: TGTGCCTGGAGGGGGGCAGTCGCTGAAGCTTTCTTT
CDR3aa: CAWRGAVAEAFF

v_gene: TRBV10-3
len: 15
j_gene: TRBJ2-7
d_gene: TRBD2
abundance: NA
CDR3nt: TGTGCCACCCTTGACCCGGGGACTAGAACCTACGAGCAGTACTTC
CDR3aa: CATLDPGTRTYEQYF

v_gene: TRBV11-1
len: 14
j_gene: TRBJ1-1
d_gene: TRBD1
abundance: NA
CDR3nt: TGTGCCAGCAGCTTCGGACAGGGGAACACTGAAGCTTTCTTT
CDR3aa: CASSFGQGNTEAFF

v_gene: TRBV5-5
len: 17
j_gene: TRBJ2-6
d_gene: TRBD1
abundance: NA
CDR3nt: TGTGCCAGCAGCTCGACAGGGACGACCTCTGGGGCCAACGTCCTGACTTTC
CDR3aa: CASSSTGTTSGANVLTF

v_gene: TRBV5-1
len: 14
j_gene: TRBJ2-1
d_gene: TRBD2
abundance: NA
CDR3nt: TGCGCCAGCAGTAGCGGGGGCCCTCAGAATGAGCAGTTCTTC
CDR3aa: CASSSGGPQNEQFF

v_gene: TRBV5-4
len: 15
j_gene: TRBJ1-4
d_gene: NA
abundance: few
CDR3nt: TGTGCCAGCAGCGCTGGCGGCCCAACTAATGAAAAACTGTTTTTT
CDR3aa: CASSAGGPTNEKLFF

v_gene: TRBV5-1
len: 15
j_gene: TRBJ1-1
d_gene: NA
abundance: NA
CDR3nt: TGCGCCAGCAGCTCGGAGGGACTTCGGAACACTGAAGCTTTCTTT
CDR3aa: CASSSEGLRNTEAFF

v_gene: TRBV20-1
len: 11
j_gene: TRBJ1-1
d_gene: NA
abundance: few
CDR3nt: TGCAGTGCTAAAAGTGTCGCTGAAGCTTTCTTT
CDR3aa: CSAKSVAEAFF

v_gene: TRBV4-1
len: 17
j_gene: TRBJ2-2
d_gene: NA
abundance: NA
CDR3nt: TGCGCCAGCAGCCAAGGAGGATCGGGGTTCGGTTCCGGGGAGCTGTTTTTT
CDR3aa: CASSQGGSGFGSGELFF

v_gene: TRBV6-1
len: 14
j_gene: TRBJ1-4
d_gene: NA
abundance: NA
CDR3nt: TGTGCCAGCAGGGATAGGCCGGGAGGTGAAAAACTGTTTTTT
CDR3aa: CASRDRPGGEKLFF

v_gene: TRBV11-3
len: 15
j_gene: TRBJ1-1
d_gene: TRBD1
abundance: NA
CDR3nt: TGTGCCAGCAGCGCCGGACAGGCCGCGAACACTGAAGCTTTCTTT
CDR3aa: CASSAGQAANTEAFF

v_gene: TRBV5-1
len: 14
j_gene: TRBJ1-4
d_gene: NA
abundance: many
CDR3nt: TGCGCCAGCACTCGTGAGGGCTCTAATGAAAAACTGTTTTTT
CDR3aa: CASTREGSNEKLFF

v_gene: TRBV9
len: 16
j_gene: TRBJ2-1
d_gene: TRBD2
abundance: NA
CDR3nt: TGTGCCAGCAGCGTAGTGAGTACTAGCGGGATCGGTGAGCAGTTCTTC
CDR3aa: CASSVVSTSGIGEQFF

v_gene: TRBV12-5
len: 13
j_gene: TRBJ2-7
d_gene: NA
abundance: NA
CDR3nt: TGTGCTAGCCGGGGGGCGAATACCTACGAGCAGTACTTC
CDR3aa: CASRGANTYEQYF

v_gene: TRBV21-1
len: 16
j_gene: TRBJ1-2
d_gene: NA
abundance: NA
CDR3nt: TGTGCCAGCAGCAAAGACCACAGGCGGCCGGCGGGTGGCTACACCTTC
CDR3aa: CASSKDHRRPAGGYTF

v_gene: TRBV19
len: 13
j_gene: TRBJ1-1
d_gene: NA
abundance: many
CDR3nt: TGTGCCAGTACACCCAGGCGGAACACTGAAGCTTTCTTT
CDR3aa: CASTPRRNTEAFF

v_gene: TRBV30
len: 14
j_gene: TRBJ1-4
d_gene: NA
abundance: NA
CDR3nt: TGTGCCTGGAGTTTAGGGGGGGATAATGAAAAACTGTTTTTT
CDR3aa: CAWSLGGDNEKLFF

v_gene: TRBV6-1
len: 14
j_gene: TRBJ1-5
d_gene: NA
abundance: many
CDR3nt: TGTGCCAGCAACCCGACAGGTAGCAATCAGCCCCAGCATTTT
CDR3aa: CASNPTGSNQPQHF

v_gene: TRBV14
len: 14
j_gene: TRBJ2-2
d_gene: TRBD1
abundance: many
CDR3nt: TGTGCCAGCAGCGGGACAGGGGGCACCGGGGAGCTGTTTTTT
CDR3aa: CASSGTGGTGELFF

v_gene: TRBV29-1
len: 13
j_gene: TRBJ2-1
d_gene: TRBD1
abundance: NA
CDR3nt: TGCAGCGTCGGGACAGGGTTGGACAATGAGCAGTTCTTC
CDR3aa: CSVGTGLDNEQFF

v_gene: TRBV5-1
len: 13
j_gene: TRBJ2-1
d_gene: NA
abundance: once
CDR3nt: TGCGCCAGCAGCTTGGGACGGAACAATGAGCAGTTCTTC
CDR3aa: CASSLGRNNEQFF

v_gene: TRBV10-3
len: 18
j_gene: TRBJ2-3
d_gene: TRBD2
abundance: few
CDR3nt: TGTGCCATCAGTAGGCCGGCTAGCGGGAGCTCTAGCACAGATACGCAGTATTTT
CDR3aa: CAISRPASGSSSTDTQYF

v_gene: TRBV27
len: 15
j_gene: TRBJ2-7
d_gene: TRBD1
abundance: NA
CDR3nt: TGTGCCAGCAGTCTCCGACAGGGGGCTGGGTACGAGCAGTACTTC
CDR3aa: CASSLRQGAGYEQYF

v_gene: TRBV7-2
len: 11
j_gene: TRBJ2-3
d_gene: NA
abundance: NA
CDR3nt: TGTGCCAGCAGCTTAGCGGTTACGCAGTATTTT
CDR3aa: CASSLAVTQYF